This is a list of T cell receptor beta chains from one sample in a study of OX40 agonist ivuxolimab in advanced cancers. Profiling relied on immunoSEQ multiplex PCR, and the TCRdb table lists in-frame clones only, not all of them. The repertoire consists of about 96,000 clones, with 90% occurring once and the leading ten covering under 2%. The sequences come from CD4+ or CD8+ T cells sorted from blood, collected in a trial of the OX40 agonist ivuxolimab. The receptors derive from an adult with an advanced solid tumor such as melanoma, head and neck, liver or kidney cancer. CDR3s include the opening cysteine and the closing phenylalanine or tryptophan. The D gene is left open where the match is weak. Not all rows give a size; the values are once, few, many and, for expanded clones, a class.

14	.	TRBV6-6	.	TRBJ1-2	TGTGCCAGCAGTTACTCGGAGGGCGGCTATGGCTACACCTTC	CASSYSEGGYGYTF
15	TRBD2	TRBV9	once	TRBJ2-3	TGTGCCAGCAGCCCCCTAGCGGGAGGCACAGATACGCAGTATTTT	CASSPLAGGTDTQYF
14	.	TRBV30	.	TRBJ2-3	TGTGCCTGGAGTCGGAGCAGTTACACAGATACGCAGTATTTT	CAWSRSSYTDTQYF
16	TRBD1	TRBV7-9	.	TRBJ1-3	TGTGCCAGCAGCAAATTCAGGGGGGCGGCTGGAAACACCATATATTTT	CASSKFRGAAGNTIYF
13	.	TRBV6-6	.	TRBJ1-6	TGTGCCAGCAGTCCCCCAGGGGATTCACCCCTCCACTTT	CASSPPGDSPLHF
14	.	TRBV7-8	.	TRBJ1-4	TGTGCCAGCAGCCATATGGACACTCACGAAAAACTGTTTTTT	CASSHMDTHEKLFF
15	.	TRBV7-7	.	TRBJ2-5	TGTGCTAGCAGCCTTATGGCGGGACGTGGGGAGACCCAGTACTTC	CASSLMAGRGETQYF
15	TRBD2	TRBV7-2	.	TRBJ2-7	TGTGCCAGCAGCTTTAGCGGGAGCGGGTTCTACGAGCAGTACTTC	CASSFSGSGFYEQYF
13	.	TRBV6-6	.	TRBJ1-1	TGTGCCAGCAGGGCGTCGGTGAACACTGAAGCTTTCTTT	CASRASVNTEAFF
13	.	TRBV25-1	.	TRBJ2-1	TGTGCCAGCAGTTTCCCAGGGGGGACTGAGCAGTTCTTC	CASSFPGGTEQFF